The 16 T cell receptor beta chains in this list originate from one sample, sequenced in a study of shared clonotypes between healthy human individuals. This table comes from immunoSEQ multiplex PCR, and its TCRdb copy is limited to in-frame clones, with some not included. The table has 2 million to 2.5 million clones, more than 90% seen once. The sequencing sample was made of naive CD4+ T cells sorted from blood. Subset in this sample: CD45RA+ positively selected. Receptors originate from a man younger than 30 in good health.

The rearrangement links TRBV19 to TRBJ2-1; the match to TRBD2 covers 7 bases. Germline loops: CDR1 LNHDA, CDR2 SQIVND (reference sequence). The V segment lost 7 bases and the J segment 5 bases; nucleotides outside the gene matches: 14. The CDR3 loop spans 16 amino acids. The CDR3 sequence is CASTSPGGARDNEQFF. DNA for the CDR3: TGTGCCAGTACCTCCCCGGGAGGAGCGAGAGACAATGAGCAGTTCTTC.

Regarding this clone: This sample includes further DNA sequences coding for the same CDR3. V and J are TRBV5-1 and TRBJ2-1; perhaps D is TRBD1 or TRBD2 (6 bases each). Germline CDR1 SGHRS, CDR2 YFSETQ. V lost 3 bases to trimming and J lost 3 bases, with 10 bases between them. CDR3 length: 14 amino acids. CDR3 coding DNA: TGCGCCAGCAGCTGGGGGGCAGACTACAATGAGCAGTTCTTC. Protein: CASSWGADYNEQFF. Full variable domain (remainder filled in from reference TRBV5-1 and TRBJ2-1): KAGVTQTPRYLIKTRGQQVTLSCSPISGHRSVSWYQQTPGQGLQFLFEYFSETQRNKGNFPGRFSGRQFSNSRSEMNVSTLELGDSALYLCASSWGADYNEQFFGPGTRLTVL.

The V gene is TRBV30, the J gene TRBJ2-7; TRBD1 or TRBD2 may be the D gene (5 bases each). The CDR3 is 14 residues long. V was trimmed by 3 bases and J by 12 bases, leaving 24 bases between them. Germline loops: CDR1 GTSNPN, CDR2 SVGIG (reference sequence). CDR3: CAWRGPWVTDFPYF. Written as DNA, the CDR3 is TGTGCCTGGAGGGGACCATGGGTTACCGACTTTCCGTACTTC.

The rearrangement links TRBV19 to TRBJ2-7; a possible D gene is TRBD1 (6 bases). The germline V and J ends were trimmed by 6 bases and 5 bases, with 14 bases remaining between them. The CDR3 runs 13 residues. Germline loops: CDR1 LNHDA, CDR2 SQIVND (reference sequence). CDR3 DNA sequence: TGTGCCAGTAGAGCCAGGGGAATCGACGAGCAGTACTTC. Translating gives CASRARGIDEQYF. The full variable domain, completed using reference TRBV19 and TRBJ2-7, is DGGITQSPKYLFRKEGQNVTLSCEQNLNHDAMYWYRQDPGQGLRLIYYSQIVNDFQKGDIAEGYSVSREKKESFPLTVTSAQKNPTAFYLCASRARGIDEQYFGPGTRLTVT.

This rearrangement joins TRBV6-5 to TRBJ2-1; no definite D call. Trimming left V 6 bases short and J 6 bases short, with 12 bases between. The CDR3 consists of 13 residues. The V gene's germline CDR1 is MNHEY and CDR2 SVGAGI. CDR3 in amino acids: CASRPDTPNEQFF. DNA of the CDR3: TGTGCCAGCAGACCCGACACCCCCAATGAGCAGTTCTTC.

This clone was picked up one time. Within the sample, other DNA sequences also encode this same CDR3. Written as DNA, the CDR3 is TGCGCCAGCAGCCAAGATCTGGCCGGGGGCACAGATACGCAGTATTTT. It yields the protein CASSQDLAGGTDTQYF. The rearrangement joins TRBV4-1 to TRBJ2-3, with a possible D match to TRBD2 (5 bases). The germline gives CDR1 MGHRA, CDR2 YSYEKL. The ends were cut back, 0 bases at V and 1 base at J, with 11 bases in the middle. The CDR3 spans 16 residues.

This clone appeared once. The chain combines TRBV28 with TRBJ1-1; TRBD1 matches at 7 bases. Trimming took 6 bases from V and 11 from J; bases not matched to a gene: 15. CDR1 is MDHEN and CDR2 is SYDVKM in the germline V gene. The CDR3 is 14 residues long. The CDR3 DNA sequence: TGTGCCAGCAGGGGGCGCAGGGAGGGGGCTGGGGCTTTCTTT. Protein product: CASRGRREGAGAFF.

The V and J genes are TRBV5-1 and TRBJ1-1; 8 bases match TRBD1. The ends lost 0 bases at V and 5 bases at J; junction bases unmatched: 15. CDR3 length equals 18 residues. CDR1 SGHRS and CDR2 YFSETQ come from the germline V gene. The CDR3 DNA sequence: TGCGCCAGCAGCTTGGGAGCGGACAGGGTATCTTGGGGAACTGAAGCTTTCTTT. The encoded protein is CASSLGADRVSWGTEAFF.

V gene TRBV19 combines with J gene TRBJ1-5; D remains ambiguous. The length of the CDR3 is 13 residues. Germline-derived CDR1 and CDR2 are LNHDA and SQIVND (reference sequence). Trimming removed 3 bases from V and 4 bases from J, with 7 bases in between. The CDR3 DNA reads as TGTGCCAGTAGTATGGTTGGGAATCAGCCCCAGCATTTT. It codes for CASSMVGNQPQHF.

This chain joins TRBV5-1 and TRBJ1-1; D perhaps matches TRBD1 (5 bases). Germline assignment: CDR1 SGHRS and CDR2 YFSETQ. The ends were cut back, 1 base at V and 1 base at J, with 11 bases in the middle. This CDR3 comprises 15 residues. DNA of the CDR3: TGCGCCAGCAGCTTGAACCCGGGACCGAACACTGAAGCTTTCTTT. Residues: CASSLNPGPNTEAFF.

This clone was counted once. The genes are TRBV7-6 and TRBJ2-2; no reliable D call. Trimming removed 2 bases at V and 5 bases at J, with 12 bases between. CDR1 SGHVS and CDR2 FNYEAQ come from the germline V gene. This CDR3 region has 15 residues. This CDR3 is CASSLTSLETGELFF. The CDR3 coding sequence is TGTGCCAGCAGCTTAACCAGTTTGGAGACCGGGGAGCTGTTTTTT.

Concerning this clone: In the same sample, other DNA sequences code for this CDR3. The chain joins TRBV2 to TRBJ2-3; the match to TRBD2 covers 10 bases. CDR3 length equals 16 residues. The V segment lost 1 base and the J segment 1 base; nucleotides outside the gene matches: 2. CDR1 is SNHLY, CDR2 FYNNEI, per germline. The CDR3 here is CASSEGLAGGTDTQYF. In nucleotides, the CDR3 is TGTGCCAGCAGTGAAGGGCTAGCGGGGGGCACAGATACGCAGTATTTT.

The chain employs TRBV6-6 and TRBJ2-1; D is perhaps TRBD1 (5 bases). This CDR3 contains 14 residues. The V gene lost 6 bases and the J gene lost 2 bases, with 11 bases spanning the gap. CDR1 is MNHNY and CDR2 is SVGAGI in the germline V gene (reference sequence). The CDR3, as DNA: TGTGCCAGCAGGGGGCCTAAAACCTACAATGAGCAGTTCTTC. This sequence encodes CASRGPKTYNEQFF.

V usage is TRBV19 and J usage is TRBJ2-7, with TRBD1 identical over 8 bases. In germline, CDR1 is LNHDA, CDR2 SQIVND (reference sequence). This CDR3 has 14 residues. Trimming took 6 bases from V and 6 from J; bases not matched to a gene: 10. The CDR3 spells CASSQDRVGSEQYF. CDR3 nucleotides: TGTGCCAGTAGCCAGGACAGGGTCGGGAGCGAGCAGTACTTC.

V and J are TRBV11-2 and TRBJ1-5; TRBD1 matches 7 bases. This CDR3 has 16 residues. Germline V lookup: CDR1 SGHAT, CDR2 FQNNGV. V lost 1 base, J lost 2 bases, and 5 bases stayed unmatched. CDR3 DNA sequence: TGTGCCAGCAGCTTAGGGATAGGGGGCGGCAATCAGCCCCAGCATTTT. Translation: CASSLGIGGGNQPQHF. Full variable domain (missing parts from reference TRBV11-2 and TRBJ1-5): EAGVAQSPRYKIIEKRQSVAFWCNPISGHATLYWYQQILGQGPKLLIQFQNNGVVDDSQLPKDRFSAERLKGVDSTLKIQPAKLEDSAVYLCASSLGIGGGNQPQHFGDGTRLSIL.

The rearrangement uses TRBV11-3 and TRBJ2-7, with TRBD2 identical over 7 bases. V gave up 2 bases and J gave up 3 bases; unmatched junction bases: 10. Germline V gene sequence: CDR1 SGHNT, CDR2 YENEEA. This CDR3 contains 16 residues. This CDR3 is CASSLTGPGGSYEQYF. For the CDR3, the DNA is TGTGCCAGCAGCTTAACGGGGCCTGGCGGGAGCTACGAGCAGTACTTC.